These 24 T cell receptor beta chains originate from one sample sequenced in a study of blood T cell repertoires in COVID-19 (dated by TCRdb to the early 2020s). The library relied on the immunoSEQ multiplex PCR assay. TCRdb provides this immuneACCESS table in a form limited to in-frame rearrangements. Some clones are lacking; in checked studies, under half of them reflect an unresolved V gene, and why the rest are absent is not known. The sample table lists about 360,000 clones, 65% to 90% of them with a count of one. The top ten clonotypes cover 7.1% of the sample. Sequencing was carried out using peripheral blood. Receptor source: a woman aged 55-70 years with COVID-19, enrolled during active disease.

CDR3 DNA: TGTGCCAGCAGCTTCGACAGGAACACTGAAGCTTTCTTT. This encodes CASSFDRNTEAFF. V is TRBV11-2 and J is TRBJ1-1, with D maybe TRBD1 (5 bases). Germline V gives CDR1 SGHAT, CDR2 FQNNGV. CDR3 length: 13 amino acids. V shed 3 bases and J shed 1 base, with 6 bases lying between them.

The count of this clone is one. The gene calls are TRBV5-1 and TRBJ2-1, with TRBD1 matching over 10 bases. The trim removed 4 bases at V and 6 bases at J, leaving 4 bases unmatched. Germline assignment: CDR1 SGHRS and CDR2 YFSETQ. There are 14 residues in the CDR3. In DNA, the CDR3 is TGCGCCAGCAGCCAATGGACAGGGGGCAATGAGCAGTTCTTC. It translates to CASSQWTGGNEQFF.

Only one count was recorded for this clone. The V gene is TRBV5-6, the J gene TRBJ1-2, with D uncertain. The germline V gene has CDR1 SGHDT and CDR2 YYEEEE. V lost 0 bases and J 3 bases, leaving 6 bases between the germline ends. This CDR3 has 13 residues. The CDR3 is CASSLVTDYGYTF. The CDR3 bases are TGTGCCAGCAGCTTGGTTACAGACTATGGCTACACCTTC. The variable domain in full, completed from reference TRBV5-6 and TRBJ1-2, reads DAGVTQSPTHLIKTRGQQVTLRCSPKSGHDTVSWYQQALGQGPQFIFQYYEEEERQRGNFPDRFSGHQFPNYSSELNVNALLLGDSALYLCASSLVTDYGYTFGSGTRLTVV.

CDR3 coding DNA: TGTGCCAGCACCGCGCGGGGCACCTTTGGGACAGATACGCAGTATTTT. This gives the protein CASTARGTFGTDTQYF. The V gene is TRBV6-6, the J gene TRBJ2-3, with a weak D call TRBD2 (6 bases). The V gene's germline CDR1 is MNHNY and CDR2 SVGAGI (reference sequence). The CDR3 length is 16 residues. V was cut by 7 bases and J by 3 bases, with 20 bases left in between.

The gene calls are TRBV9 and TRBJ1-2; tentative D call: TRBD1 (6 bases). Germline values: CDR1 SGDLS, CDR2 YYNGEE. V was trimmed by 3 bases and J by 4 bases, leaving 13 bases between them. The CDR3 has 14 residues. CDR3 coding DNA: TGTGCCAGCAGCGGCCAAACAGGGTCCTATGGCTACACCTTC. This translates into CASSGQTGSYGYTF.

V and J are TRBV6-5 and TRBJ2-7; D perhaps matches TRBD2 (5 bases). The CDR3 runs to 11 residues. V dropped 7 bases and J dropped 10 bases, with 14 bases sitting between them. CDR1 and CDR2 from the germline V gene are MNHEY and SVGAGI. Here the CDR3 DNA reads TGTGCCAGCACCGACCGGGATACCCAGTACTTC. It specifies CASTDRDTQYF.

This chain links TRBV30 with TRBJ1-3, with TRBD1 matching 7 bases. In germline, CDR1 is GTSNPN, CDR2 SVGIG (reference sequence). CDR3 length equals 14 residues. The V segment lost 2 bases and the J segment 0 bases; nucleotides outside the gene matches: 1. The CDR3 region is CAWSRGHSGNTIYF. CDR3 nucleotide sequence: TGTGCCTGGAGTAGGGGGCACTCTGGAAACACCATATATTTT.

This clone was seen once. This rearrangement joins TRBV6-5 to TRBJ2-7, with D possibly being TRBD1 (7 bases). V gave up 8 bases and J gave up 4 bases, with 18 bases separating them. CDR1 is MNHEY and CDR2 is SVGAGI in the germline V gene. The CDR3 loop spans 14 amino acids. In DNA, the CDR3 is TGTGCCAGCCTCGCAATGGCAGGGGGGTACGAGCAGTACTTC. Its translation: CASLAMAGGYEQYF.

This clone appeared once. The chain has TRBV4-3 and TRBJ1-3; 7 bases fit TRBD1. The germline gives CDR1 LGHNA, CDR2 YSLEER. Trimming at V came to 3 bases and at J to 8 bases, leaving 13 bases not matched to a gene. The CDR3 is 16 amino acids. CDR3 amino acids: CASSQTPGRGLDTIYF. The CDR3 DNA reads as TGCGCCAGCAGCCAGACCCCGGGCAGGGGGTTGGACACCATATATTTT.

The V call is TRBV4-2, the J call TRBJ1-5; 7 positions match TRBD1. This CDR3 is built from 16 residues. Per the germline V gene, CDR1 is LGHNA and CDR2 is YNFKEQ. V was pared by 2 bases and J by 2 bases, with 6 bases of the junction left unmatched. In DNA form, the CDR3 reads TGTGCCAGCAGCCAAATCCCGGGACAGCGCAATCAGCCCCAGCATTTT. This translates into CASSQIPGQRNQPQHF.

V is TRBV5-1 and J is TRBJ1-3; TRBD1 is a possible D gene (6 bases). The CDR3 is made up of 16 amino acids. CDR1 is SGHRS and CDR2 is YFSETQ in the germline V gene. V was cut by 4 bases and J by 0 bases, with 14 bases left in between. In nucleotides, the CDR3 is TGCGCCAGCAGCCTCTCCGGGACATTCTCTGGAAACACCATATATTTT. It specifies CASSLSGTFSGNTIYF.

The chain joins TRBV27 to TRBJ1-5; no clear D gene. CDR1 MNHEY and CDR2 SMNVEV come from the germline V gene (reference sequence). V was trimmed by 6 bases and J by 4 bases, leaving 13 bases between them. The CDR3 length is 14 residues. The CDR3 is CASSSLTGNQPQHF. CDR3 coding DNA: TGTGCCAGCAGCTCCCTGACGGGGAATCAGCCCCAGCATTTT.

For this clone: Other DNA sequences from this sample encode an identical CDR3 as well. DNA of the CDR3: TGTGCCAGCAGCTTGTCCCAGATGAACACTGAAGCTTTCTTT. Its protein is CASSLSQMNTEAFF. The chain is built from TRBV5-5 and TRBJ1-1; unclear D gene. V was pared by 1 base and J by 0 bases, with 7 bases between. The V gene's germline CDR1 is SGHKS and CDR2 YYEKEE (reference sequence). The CDR3 runs 14 residues.

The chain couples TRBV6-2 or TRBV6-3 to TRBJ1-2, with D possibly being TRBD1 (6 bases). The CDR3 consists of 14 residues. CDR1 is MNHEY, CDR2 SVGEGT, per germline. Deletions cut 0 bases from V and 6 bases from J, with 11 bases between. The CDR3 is CASSYSAGGNGYTF. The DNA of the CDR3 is TGTGCCAGCAGTTACTCGGCGGGGGGCAATGGCTACACCTTC.

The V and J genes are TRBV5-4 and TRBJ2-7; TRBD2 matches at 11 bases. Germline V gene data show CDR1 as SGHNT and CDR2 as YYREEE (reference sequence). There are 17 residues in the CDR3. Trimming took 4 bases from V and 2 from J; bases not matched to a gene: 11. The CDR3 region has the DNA TGTGCCAGCAGCCTTTCTAGCGGGGGGTCTATTGCCTACGAGCAGTACTTC. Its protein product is CASSLSSGGSIAYEQYF. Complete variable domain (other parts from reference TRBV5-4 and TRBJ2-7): ETGVTQSPTHLIKTRGQQVTLRCSSQSGHNTVSWYQQALGQGPQFIFQYYREEENGRGNFPPRFSGLQFPNYSSELNVNALELDDSALYLCASSLSSGGSIAYEQYFGPGTRLTVT.

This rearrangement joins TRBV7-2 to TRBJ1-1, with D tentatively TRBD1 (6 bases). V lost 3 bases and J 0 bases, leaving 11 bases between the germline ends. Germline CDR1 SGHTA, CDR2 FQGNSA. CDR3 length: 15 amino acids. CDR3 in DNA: TGTGCCAGCAGCTTTACGACAGGCGTGAACACTGAAGCTTTCTTT. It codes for CASSFTTGVNTEAFF.

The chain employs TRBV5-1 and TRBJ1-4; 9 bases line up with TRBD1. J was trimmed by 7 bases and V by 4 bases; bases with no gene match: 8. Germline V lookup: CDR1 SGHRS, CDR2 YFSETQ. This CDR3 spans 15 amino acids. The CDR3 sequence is CASSPGTGPGEKLFF. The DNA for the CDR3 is TGCGCCAGCAGCCCCGGGACAGGGCCCGGTGAAAAACTGTTTTTT.

The CDR3 reads CASSIFYEQYF. CDR3 coding DNA: TGTGCCAGCAGCATATTCTACGAGCAGTACTTC. V usage is TRBV7-2 and J usage is TRBJ2-7; no firm D call. Germline loops: CDR1 SGHTA, CDR2 FQGNSA. The CDR3 is 11 amino acids. The V and J ends lost 5 bases and 3 bases respectively, with 5 bases between them.

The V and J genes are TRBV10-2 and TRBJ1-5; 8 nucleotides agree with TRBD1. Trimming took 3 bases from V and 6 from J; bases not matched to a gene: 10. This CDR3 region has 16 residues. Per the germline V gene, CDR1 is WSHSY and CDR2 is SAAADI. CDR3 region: CASSDPPSTGVQPQHF. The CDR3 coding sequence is TGCGCCAGCAGTGACCCTCCTTCGACAGGGGTTCAGCCCCAGCATTTT.

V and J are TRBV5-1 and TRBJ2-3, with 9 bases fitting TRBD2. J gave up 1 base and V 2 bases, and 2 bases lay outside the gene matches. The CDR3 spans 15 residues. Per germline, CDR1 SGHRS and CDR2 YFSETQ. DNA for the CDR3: TGCGCCAGCAGCTTCATAGCGGGGGGCACAGATACGCAGTATTTT. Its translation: CASSFIAGGTDTQYF.

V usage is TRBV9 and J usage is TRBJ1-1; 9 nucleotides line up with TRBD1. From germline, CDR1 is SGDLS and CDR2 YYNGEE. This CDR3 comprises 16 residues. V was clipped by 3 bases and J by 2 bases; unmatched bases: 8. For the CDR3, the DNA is TGTGCCAGCAGCGCTCTAGGGACAGGGTTCAACACTGAAGCTTTCTTT. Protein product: CASSALGTGFNTEAFF.

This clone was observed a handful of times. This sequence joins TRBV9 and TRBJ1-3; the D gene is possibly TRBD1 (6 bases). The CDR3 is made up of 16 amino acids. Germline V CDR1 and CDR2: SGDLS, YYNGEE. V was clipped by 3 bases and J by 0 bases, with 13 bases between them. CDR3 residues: CASSADSYTSGNTIYF. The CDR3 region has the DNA TGTGCCAGCAGCGCGGACAGCTATACCTCTGGAAACACCATATATTTT.

CDR3 DNA sequence: TGTGCCGGGCTCGGGATCTACAATGAGCAGTTCTTC. This sequence encodes CAGLGIYNEQFF. The chain uses TRBV6-5 and TRBJ2-1, with a weak D call TRBD2 (5 bases). From germline, CDR1 is MNHEY and CDR2 SVGAGI. CDR3 length equals 12 residues. V dropped 11 bases and J dropped 3 bases, with 11 bases sitting between them.

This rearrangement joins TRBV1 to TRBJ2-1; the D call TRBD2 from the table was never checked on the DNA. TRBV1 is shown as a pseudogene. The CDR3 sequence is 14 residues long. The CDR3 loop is CTSSQGTSGDEQFF. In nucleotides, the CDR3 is TGCACCAGCAGCCAAGGGACTAGCGGGGATGAGCAGTTCTTC.